These T cell receptor beta chains were read from a single sample in a study of T cell responses to AZD1222 COVID-19 vaccine. Libraries were prepared by immunoSEQ multiplex PCR; TCRdb keeps only in-frame clonotypes and omits some of them. The repertoire holds tens of thousands of clones, with 70% to 80% as singletons. The starting material was peripheral blood, obtained on day 0 of AZD1222 vaccination. These receptors originate from an adult in good health. Each CDR3 is given with its conserved first and last residue. A D gene is named only where the DNA matches it firmly. Clone sizes are given selectively: once, few, many, or a class where the clone is expanded.

V gene: TRBV30
clone size: NA
J gene: TRBJ2-7
D gene: NA
CDR3 DNA: TGTGCCTGGAGTCTCTCAGGGGCGAAGCGGGACGAGCAGTACTTC
CDR3 protein: CAWSLSGAKRDEQYF

V gene: TRBV7-2
clone size: once
J gene: TRBJ1-3
D gene: TRBD1
CDR3 DNA: TGTGCCAGCAGCCGACAGGGGTCGGCCATATATTTT
CDR3 protein: CASSRQGSAIYF

V gene: TRBV5-4
clone size: once
J gene: TRBJ1-2
D gene: NA
CDR3 DNA: TGTGCCAGCAGCCCTGGCCCCCGGGGCTACACCTTC
CDR3 protein: CASSPGPRGYTF

V gene: TRBV27
clone size: NA
J gene: TRBJ1-4
D gene: NA
CDR3 DNA: TGTGCCAGCAGTCCTCGTGGGGGAGGGGTGAATGAAAAACTGTTTTTT
CDR3 protein: CASSPRGGGVNEKLFF

V gene: TRBV6-1
clone size: NA
J gene: TRBJ2-7
D gene: TRBD1
CDR3 DNA: TGTGCCAGCAGTGAAGGGACAGGGCGCATCTACGAGCAGTACTTC
CDR3 protein: CASSEGTGRIYEQYF

V gene: TRBV6-6
clone size: NA
J gene: TRBJ1-6
D gene: NA
CDR3 DNA: TGTGCCAGCAGACTGGACATCATACCGGGGAATTCACCCCTCCACTTT
CDR3 protein: CASRLDIIPGNSPLHF

V gene: TRBV9
clone size: NA
J gene: TRBJ2-7
D gene: NA
CDR3 DNA: TGTGCCAGCAGCGTAGCTATTAGCGAAGACGAGCAGTACTTC
CDR3 protein: CASSVAISEDEQYF

V gene: TRBV6-5
clone size: NA
J gene: TRBJ1-1
D gene: NA
CDR3 DNA: TGTGCCAGCAGATCTCCCGGAGGGACCACTGAAGCTTTCTTT
CDR3 protein: CASRSPGGTTEAFF

V gene: TRBV6-5
clone size: NA
J gene: TRBJ1-2
D gene: TRBD1
CDR3 DNA: TGTGCCACCGGGGGAGACAGGGCCTATGGCTACACCTTC
CDR3 protein: CATGGDRAYGYTF

V gene: TRBV24-1
clone size: few
J gene: TRBJ2-2
D gene: TRBD1
CDR3 DNA: TGTGCCACGCAGCTTGGACAGGGTTGGACCGGGGAGCTGTTTTTT
CDR3 protein: CATQLGQGWTGELFF

V gene: TRBV7-6
clone size: NA
J gene: TRBJ1-3
D gene: NA
CDR3 DNA: TGTGCCAGCAGCTTAGGACCGCCTTCCTCTGGAAACACCATATATTTT
CDR3 protein: CASSLGPPSSGNTIYF

V gene: TRBV5-4
clone size: NA
J gene: TRBJ1-3
D gene: TRBD1
CDR3 DNA: TGTGCCAGCAGCCCCACGGGACAGGGAGACACCATATATTTT
CDR3 protein: CASSPTGQGDTIYF

V gene: TRBV11-2
clone size: few
J gene: TRBJ2-5
D gene: TRBD1
CDR3 DNA: TGTGCCAGCAGGGACAGGGGAGGTCCGGCCAAAGAGACCCAGTACTTC
CDR3 protein: CASRDRGGPAKETQYF

V gene: TRBV11-1
clone size: NA
J gene: TRBJ2-5
D gene: TRBD2
CDR3 DNA: TGTGCCAGCAGCTTAGCTCGCACTAGCGGGCAAGAGACCCAGTACTTC
CDR3 protein: CASSLARTSGQETQYF

V gene: TRBV29-1
clone size: NA
J gene: TRBJ1-2
D gene: TRBD1
CDR3 DNA: TGCAGCGTTGATAACAGGGGTTATGGCTACACCTTC
CDR3 protein: CSVDNRGYGYTF

V gene: TRBV6-5
clone size: NA
J gene: TRBJ1-5
D gene: NA
CDR3 DNA: TGTGCCAGCAAGAAGGGTAATGGAGATCAGCCCCAGCATTTT
CDR3 protein: CASKKGNGDQPQHF

V gene: TRBV10-2
clone size: NA
J gene: TRBJ1-5
D gene: NA
CDR3 DNA: TGCGCCAGCAGTGAGGGAGGGCCAGGGGAACAGCCCCAGCATTTT
CDR3 protein: CASSEGGPGEQPQHF

V gene: TRBV7-9
clone size: NA
J gene: TRBJ1-4
D gene: NA
CDR3 DNA: TGTGCCAGCAGCTTAGGTGTAGTTAATGAAAAACTGTTTTTT
CDR3 protein: CASSLGVVNEKLFF

V gene: TRBV19
clone size: NA
J gene: TRBJ2-2
D gene: TRBD1
CDR3 DNA: TGTGCCAGTAGTAAGGGACAGATCGCCGGGGAGCTGTTTTTT
CDR3 protein: CASSKGQIAGELFF

V gene: TRBV27
clone size: NA
J gene: TRBJ2-1
D gene: TRBD2
CDR3 DNA: TGTGCCAGCACTCCAAGGTGGGGGGGTGGTGAGCAGTTCTTC
CDR3 protein: CASTPRWGGGEQFF

V gene: TRBV9
clone size: NA
J gene: TRBJ1-3
D gene: NA
CDR3 DNA: TGTGCCAGCACCTTGGGTCAAGGAAGAAACACCATATATTTT
CDR3 protein: CASTLGQGRNTIYF

V gene: TRBV10-2
clone size: few
J gene: TRBJ1-1
D gene: NA
CDR3 DNA: TGCGCCAGCAGTGAGTGGATAGGGCAGAACACTGAAGCTTTCTTT
CDR3 protein: CASSEWIGQNTEAFF

V gene: TRBV6-5
clone size: NA
J gene: TRBJ1-4
D gene: NA
CDR3 DNA: TGTGCCAGCAGCTCGAGCTCAACTAATGAAAAACTGTTTTTT
CDR3 protein: CASSSSSTNEKLFF

V gene: TRBV3-1/TRBV3-2
clone size: NA
J gene: TRBJ1-6
D gene: NA
CDR3 DNA: TGTGCCAGCAGCCAAGATGATTCACCCCTCCACTTT
CDR3 protein: CASSQDDSPLHF

V gene: TRBV5-6
clone size: few
J gene: TRBJ1-2
D gene: TRBD1
CDR3 DNA: TGTGCCAGCAGGACCTACAGGGGAGTGTATGGCTACACCTTC
CDR3 protein: CASRTYRGVYGYTF

V gene: TRBV4-1
clone size: NA
J gene: TRBJ2-2
D gene: TRBD2
CDR3 DNA: TGCGCCAGCAGCCCCGTCCTCGGGGGGTCTCCGAGCGCCGGGGAGCTGTTTTTT
CDR3 protein: CASSPVLGGSPSAGELFF

V gene: TRBV27
clone size: NA
J gene: TRBJ2-1
D gene: NA
CDR3 DNA: TGTGCCAGCAGTTTATCCGGATTGGGACGTAGTTACAATGAGCAGTTCTTC
CDR3 protein: CASSLSGLGRSYNEQFF

V gene: TRBV28
clone size: few
J gene: TRBJ1-5
D gene: TRBD1
CDR3 DNA: TGTGCCAGCAGTTGGCCGGGACAGGGTGTAGGCAATCAGCCCCAGCATTTT
CDR3 protein: CASSWPGQGVGNQPQHF

V gene: TRBV19
clone size: NA
J gene: TRBJ2-4
D gene: TRBD1
CDR3 DNA: TGTGCCAGTAGGACAGGGGTCCCGGATCCTTTAGCCAAAAACATTCAGTACTTC
CDR3 protein: CASRTGVPDPLAKNIQYF

V gene: TRBV11-2
clone size: NA
J gene: TRBJ1-3
D gene: TRBD1
CDR3 DNA: TGTGCCAGCAGCACGGGACAGGGAGTGGCTGGAAACACCATATATTTT
CDR3 protein: CASSTGQGVAGNTIYF

V gene: TRBV7-9
clone size: NA
J gene: TRBJ2-1
D gene: TRBD1
CDR3 DNA: TGTGCCAGCAGCCCGCGACAGGGGACCACTACTATCAATGAGCAGTTCTTC
CDR3 protein: CASSPRQGTTTINEQFF

V gene: TRBV6-5
clone size: NA
J gene: TRBJ2-7
D gene: NA
CDR3 DNA: TGTGCCAGCAGTCCAGCCGGACTTGACGAGCAGTACTTC
CDR3 protein: CASSPAGLDEQYF

V gene: TRBV7-2
clone size: NA
J gene: TRBJ2-2
D gene: TRBD2
CDR3 DNA: TGTGCCAGCAGCCTTAGGCTAGGCGGGAGCACCGGGGAGCTGTTTTTT
CDR3 protein: CASSLRLGGSTGELFF

V gene: TRBV6-1
clone size: NA
J gene: TRBJ1-1
D gene: NA
CDR3 DNA: TGTGCCAGCAGTGAAGTCCCCCACATGAACACTGAAGCTTTCTTT
CDR3 protein: CASSEVPHMNTEAFF

V gene: TRBV9
clone size: NA
J gene: TRBJ2-3
D gene: NA
CDR3 DNA: TGTGCCAGCAGCCCTAGCTTGGAAGGGGGGACAGATACGCAGTATTTT
CDR3 protein: CASSPSLEGGTDTQYF

V gene: TRBV2
clone size: medium-sized
J gene: TRBJ2-1
D gene: NA
CDR3 DNA: TGTGCCAGCAGACAGGGCGGGGGCGGTAGCCATGAGCAGTTCTTC
CDR3 protein: CASRQGGGGSHEQFF

V gene: TRBV6-5
clone size: NA
J gene: TRBJ1-5
D gene: NA
CDR3 DNA: TGTGCCAGCAGGCCTACAGGGTACGGAAATCAGCCCCAGCATTTT
CDR3 protein: CASRPTGYGNQPQHF

V gene: TRBV24-1
clone size: NA
J gene: TRBJ1-2
D gene: NA
CDR3 DNA: TGTGCCACCAGTGATTCGATATCCGGGGGAGGCTACACCTTC
CDR3 protein: CATSDSISGGGYTF

V gene: TRBV5-1
clone size: NA
J gene: TRBJ1-2
D gene: NA
CDR3 DNA: TGCGCCAGCAGCTTGGGTCGTATGACCAACTATGGCTACACCTTC
CDR3 protein: CASSLGRMTNYGYTF

V gene: TRBV2
clone size: NA
J gene: TRBJ1-2
D gene: NA
CDR3 DNA: TGTGCCAGCAGTCGGGACATAGACTATGGCTACACCTTC
CDR3 protein: CASSRDIDYGYTF

V gene: TRBV20-1
clone size: few
J gene: TRBJ2-7
D gene: NA
CDR3 DNA: TGCAGTGCTAGTTCAGGGAGGCCTAGCTCCTACGAGCAGTACTTC
CDR3 protein: CSASSGRPSSYEQYF

V gene: TRBV14
clone size: NA
J gene: TRBJ1-6
D gene: NA
CDR3 DNA: TGTGCCAGCAGCCTTCAGGGATCCTCACCCCTCCACTTT
CDR3 protein: CASSLQGSSPLHF

V gene: TRBV3-1/TRBV3-2
clone size: NA
J gene: TRBJ1-6
D gene: NA
CDR3 DNA: TGTGCCAGCAGAAAACATGGGGGTAATTCACCCCTCCACTTT
CDR3 protein: CASRKHGGNSPLHF